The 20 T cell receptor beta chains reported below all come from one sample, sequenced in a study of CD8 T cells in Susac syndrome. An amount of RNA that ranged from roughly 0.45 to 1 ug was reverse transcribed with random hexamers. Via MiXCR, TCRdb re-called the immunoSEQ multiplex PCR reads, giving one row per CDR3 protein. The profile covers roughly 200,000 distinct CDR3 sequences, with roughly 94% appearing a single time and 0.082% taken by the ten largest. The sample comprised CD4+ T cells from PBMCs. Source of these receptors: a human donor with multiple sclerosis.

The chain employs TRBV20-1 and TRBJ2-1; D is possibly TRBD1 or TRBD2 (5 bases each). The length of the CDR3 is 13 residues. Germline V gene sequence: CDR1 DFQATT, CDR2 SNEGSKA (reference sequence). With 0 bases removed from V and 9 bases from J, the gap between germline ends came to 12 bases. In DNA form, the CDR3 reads TGCAGTGCTAGAGAGGTCAGGGAGAGTGAGCAGTTCTTC. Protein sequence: CSAREVRESEQFF.

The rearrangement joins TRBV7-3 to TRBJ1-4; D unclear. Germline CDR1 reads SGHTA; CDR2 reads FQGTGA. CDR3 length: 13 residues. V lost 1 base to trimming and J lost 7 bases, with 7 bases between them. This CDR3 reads CASSLSNREKLFF. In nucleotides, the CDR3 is TGTGCCAGCAGCTTAAGTAACCGTGAAAAACTGTTTTTT.

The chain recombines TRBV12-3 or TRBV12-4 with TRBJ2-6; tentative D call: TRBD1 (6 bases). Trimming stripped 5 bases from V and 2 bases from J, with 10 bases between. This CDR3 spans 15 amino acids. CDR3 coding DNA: TGTGCCAGCAGTCTTTACAGGGCTGGGGCCAACGTCCTGACTTTC. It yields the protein CASSLYRAGANVLTF.

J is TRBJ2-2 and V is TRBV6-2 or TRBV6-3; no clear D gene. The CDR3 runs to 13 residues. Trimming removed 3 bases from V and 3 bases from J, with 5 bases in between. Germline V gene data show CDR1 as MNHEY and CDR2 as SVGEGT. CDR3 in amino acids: CASSYSHTGELFF. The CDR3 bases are TGTGCCAGCAGTTATTCGCACACCGGGGAGCTGTTTTTT.

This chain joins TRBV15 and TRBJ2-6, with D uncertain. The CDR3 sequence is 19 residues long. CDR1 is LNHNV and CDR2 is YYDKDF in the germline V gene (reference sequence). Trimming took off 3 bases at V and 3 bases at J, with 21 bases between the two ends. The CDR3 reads CATSSVIRYSVGGANVLTF. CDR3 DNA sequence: TGTGCCACCAGCAGCGTTATACGGTATTCTGTCGGTGGGGCCAACGTCCTGACTTTC.

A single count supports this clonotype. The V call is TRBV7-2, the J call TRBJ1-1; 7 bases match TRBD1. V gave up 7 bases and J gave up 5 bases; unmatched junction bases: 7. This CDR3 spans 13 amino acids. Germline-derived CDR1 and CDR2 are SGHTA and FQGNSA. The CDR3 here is CASTLDRETEAFF. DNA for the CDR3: TGTGCCAGCACGCTAGACAGGGAAACTGAAGCTTTCTTT.

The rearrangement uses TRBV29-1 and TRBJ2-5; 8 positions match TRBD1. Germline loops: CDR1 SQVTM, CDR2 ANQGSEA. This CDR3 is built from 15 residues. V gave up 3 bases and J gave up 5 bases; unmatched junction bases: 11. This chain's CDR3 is CSVEIWDRSRETQYF. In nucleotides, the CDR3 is TGCAGCGTTGAGATCTGGGACAGGAGTAGGGAGACCCAGTACTTC.

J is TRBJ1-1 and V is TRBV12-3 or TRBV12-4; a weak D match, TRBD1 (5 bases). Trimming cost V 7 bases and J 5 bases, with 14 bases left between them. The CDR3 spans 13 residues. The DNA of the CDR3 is TGTGCCAGCACCCCGCTGGGGGGGACTGAAGCTTTCTTT. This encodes CASTPLGGTEAFF.

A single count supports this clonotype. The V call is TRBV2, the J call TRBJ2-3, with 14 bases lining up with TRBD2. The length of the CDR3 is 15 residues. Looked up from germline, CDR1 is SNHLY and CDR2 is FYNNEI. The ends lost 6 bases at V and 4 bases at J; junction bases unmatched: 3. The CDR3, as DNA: TGTGCCAGCAGGGTGACTAGCGGGGGGGCAGATACGCAGTATTTT. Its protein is CASRVTSGGADTQYF.

The CDR3 DNA follows: TGTGCCTGGAGACAAGGACAGGCAGAAGCTTTCTTT. It codes for CAWRQGQAEAFF. The chain joins TRBV30 to TRBJ1-1; 7 bases agree with TRBD1. This CDR3 spans 12 amino acids. From germline, CDR1 is GTSNPN and CDR2 SVGIG (reference sequence). Germline trimming cut 3 bases from V and 8 bases from J; bases unmatched to any gene: 6.

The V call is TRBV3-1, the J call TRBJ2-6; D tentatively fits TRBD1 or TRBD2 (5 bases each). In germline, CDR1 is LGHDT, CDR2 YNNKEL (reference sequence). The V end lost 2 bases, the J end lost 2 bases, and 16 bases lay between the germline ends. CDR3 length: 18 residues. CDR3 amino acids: CASSQLGDGVPGANVLTF. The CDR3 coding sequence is TGTGCCAGCAGCCAACTTGGGGACGGGGTTCCTGGGGCCAACGTCCTGACTTTC.

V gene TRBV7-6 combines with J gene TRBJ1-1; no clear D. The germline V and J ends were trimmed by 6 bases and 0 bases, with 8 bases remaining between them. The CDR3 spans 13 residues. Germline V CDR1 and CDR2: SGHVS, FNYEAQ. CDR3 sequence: CASRQVVNTEAFF. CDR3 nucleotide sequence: TGTGCCAGCAGGCAAGTCGTGAACACTGAAGCTTTCTTT.

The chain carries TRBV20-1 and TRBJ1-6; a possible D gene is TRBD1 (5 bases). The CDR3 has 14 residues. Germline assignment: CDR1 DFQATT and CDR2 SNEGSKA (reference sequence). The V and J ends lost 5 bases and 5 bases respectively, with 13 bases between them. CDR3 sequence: CSAPIEGNNSPLHF. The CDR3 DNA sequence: TGCAGTGCTCCTATCGAGGGGAATAATTCACCCCTCCACTTT.

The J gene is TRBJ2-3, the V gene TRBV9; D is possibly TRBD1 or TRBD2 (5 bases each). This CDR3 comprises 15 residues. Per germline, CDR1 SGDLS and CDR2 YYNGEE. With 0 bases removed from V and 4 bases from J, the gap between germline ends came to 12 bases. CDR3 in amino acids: CASSVGGAGADTQYF. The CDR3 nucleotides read TGTGCCAGCAGCGTAGGAGGGGCCGGGGCAGATACGCAGTATTTT.

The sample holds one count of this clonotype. CDR3 DNA sequence: TGTGCCACCAGCGAGACTAGCGGGGGACCCGGGGAGCTGTTTTTT. Translating gives CATSETSGGPGELFF. V is TRBV15 and J is TRBJ2-2; 12 bases are a match to TRBD2. This CDR3 is 15 amino acids long. V gave up 5 bases and J gave up 6 bases; unmatched junction bases: 4. Germline values: CDR1 LNHNV, CDR2 YYDKDF (reference sequence).

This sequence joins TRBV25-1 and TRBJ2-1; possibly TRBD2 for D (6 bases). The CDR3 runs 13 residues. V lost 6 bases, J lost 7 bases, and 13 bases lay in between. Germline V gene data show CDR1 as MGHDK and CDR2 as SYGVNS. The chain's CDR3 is CASRGTGVNEQFF. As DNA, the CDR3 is TGTGCCAGCAGGGGGACGGGGGTTAATGAGCAGTTCTTC.

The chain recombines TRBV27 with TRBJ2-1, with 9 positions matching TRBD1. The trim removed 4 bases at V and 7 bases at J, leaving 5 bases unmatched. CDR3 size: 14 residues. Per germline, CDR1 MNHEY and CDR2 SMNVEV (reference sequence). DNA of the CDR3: TGTGCCAGCAGTTCACAGGGGGCGCAAAATGAGCAGTTCTTC. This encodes CASSSQGAQNEQFF.

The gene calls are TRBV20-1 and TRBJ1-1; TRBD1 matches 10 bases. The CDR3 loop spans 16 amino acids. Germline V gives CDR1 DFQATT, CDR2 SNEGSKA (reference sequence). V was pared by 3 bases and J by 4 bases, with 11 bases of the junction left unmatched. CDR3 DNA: TGCAGTGCTAGGGCGTACGGACAGGGGGTCGGCACTGAAGCTTTCTTT. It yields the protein CSARAYGQGVGTEAFF.

CDR3 DNA sequence: TGTGCCAGCAGCGTAGGGAGGGGTCAGCCCCAGCATTTT. Amino acids: CASSVGRGQPQHF. This sequence joins TRBV9 and TRBJ1-5; D is possibly TRBD1 (5 bases). This CDR3 comprises 13 residues. Germline V gene sequence: CDR1 SGDLS, CDR2 YYNGEE. Trimming left V 0 bases short and J 6 bases short, with 7 bases between.

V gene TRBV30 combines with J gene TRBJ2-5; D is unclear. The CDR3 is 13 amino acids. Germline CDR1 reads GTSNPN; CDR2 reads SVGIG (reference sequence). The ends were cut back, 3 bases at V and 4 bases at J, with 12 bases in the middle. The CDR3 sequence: CAWSPHRRETQYF. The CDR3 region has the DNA TGTGCCTGGAGCCCTCATCGGCGAGAGACCCAGTACTTC.